This T cell receptor (beta chain) was identified during a study of blood T cell repertoires in COVID-19 (dated by TCRdb to the early 2020s). Looking at the study overall: The collaborator samples originated in the United States, Italy and Spain and spanned the acute and convalescent phases of COVID-19. The prospective study material was composed of cDNA or gDNA derived from T cells, B-cell-depleted T cells, or PBMCs. Subjects who had been exposed to COVID-19, were actively infected with it, or had recovered from it provided the deeply sampled blood TCRbeta repertoires that made up the dataset. The repertoires were released in a freely available public database meant as a resource for research on the immune response to SARS-CoV-2. The samples were drawn from the first 160 participants of the ongoing ImmuneRACE study and from 1,254 subjects provided by 6 global collaborators. Sample metadata almost always included a de-identified subject ID, COVID-19 status, age in years and sex. Where available, HLA class I and class II types were taken from metadata supplied by the sample provider and were not determined by assay-based typing.

Points on this clone: It lacks a known antigen. Base qualities were left out, and no much larger clone turns up one base away.

CDR3 length: 17 amino acids, cysteine to phenylalanine. Only the CDR3 part of the read is kept: 51 bases, read in frame from the first base. The junction shows trimming of 4 bases on V and 2 bases on J, and the gene matches do not reach 6 bases of it. CDR1 and CDR2 (SGHRS, YFSETQ) derive from the germline V gene. Study-wide findings and limitations: The quantity of clinical and demographic metadata differed by source and by participant and was supplied without curation.

TCRbeta CDR3 regions were amplified from genomic DNA using the immunoSEQ Assay, a bias-controlled multiplex PCR. The authors' analysis ran thus. Nucleated cell counts per sample were estimated from amplification of reference gene primers within the assay. To quantify the absolute abundance of each unique TCRbeta CDR3 rearrangement, sequence reads were collapsed and filtered. Productive Simpson clonality was computed per sample as the square root of Simpson's diversity index over productive rearrangements. The clones in this table, taken by TCRdb from immuneACCESS, are in-frame only. Not every clone is retained; where verified, under half of the shortfall comes from an unresolved V gene, and the cause of the rest is unknown. Clonal size and the V and J genes are those of that table, whereas D and trimming came from the DNA. Counted in this sample were a few hundred thousand clones; roughly 89% of them appeared once. The ten most abundant clones make up under 2.5% of the sample.

Enrolling through a virtual design, the prospective study's participants ranged in age from roughly 18 to 95 years and lived across about two dozen United States geographic areas. In the prospective study, participants were assigned to cohorts based on the clinical history participants reported in a screening survey and a study questionnaire. For ImmuneRACE Cohort 3, a participant was defined as recovered based on two consecutive negative NP/OP PCR tests, clearance by a healthcare professional, or resolution of symptoms. In the prospective study, whole blood, serum and a nasopharyngeal or oropharyngeal swab were collected from each participant by mobile phlebotomists. Over an approximately 2-month period, participants in the prospective study had the option of providing additional blood draws and questionnaires. Prospective study blood samples were shipped either frozen or at room temperature before DNA extraction.

The sequenced sample consisted of PBMCs or T cells enriched from blood (not recorded which). This receptor was identified in a woman in her fifties or sixties who had recovered from COVID-19. The chain is assembled from TRBV5-1 and TRBJ2-1; TRBD2 fits 13 bases in the junction. The nucleotide sequence is TGCGCCAGCAGCCCGGGGACTAGCGGGGACACCTACAATGAGCAGTTCTTC. This translates into CASSPGTSGDTYNEQFF.